These 21 T cell receptor beta chains share one sample of origin, sequenced in a study of identical twins. TCRdb analysed the 5' RACE reads with MiXCR anew, one entry per CDR3 protein. Of about 220,000 distinct CDR3 sequences listed, roughly 7.1% are singletons. This sample was shared with a second study, whose subject was T cells expressing NK-cell markers.

The specimen was CD8+ T cells sorted from blood. These receptor sequences come from a young woman in good health.

The chain uses TRBV25-1 and TRBJ1-1; D possibly corresponds to TRBD1 (5 bases). There are 13 residues in the CDR3. Trimming took off 5 bases at V and 6 bases at J, with 13 bases between the two ends. Germline CDR1 is MGHDK and CDR2 is SYGVNS. The CDR3 DNA is TGTGCCAGCAGTTCCCAGGGCTTCGCTGAAGCTTTCTTT. Translated, it gives CASSSQGFAEAFF.

This clonotype turned up a few times. The V and J genes are TRBV3-1 and TRBJ1-1; possible D gene TRBD1, 5 bases. V gave up 0 bases and J gave up 4 bases, with 9 bases separating them. The CDR3 length is 14 residues. CDR1 LGHDT and CDR2 YNNKEL come from the germline V gene (reference sequence). CDR3 sequence reads: CASSQEWGFTEAFF. The CDR3 DNA follows: TGTGCCAGCAGCCAAGAATGGGGCTTCACTGAAGCTTTCTTT.

This clonotype has just a few counts. The chain recombines TRBV4-1 with TRBJ1-6; unclear D gene. The CDR3 extends over 15 amino acids. Looked up from germline, CDR1 is MGHRA and CDR2 is YSYEKL. Trimming pared 2 bases from V and 10 bases from J, leaving 15 bases between. The CDR3 DNA reads TGCGCCAGCAGCCAAACCTTACCGGGAGGATCACCCCTCCACTTT. It specifies CASSQTLPGGSPLHF.

The chain uses TRBV6-5 and TRBJ2-1; D unclear. CDR1 MNHEY and CDR2 SVGAGI come from the germline V gene. The length of the CDR3 is 16 residues. V was trimmed by 3 bases and J by 3 bases, leaving 15 bases between them. CDR3 bases: TGTGCCAGCAGTTATGCGAGCTTTGGGCACTACAATGAGCAGTTCTTC. This gives the protein CASSYASFGHYNEQFF.

There are a few counts of this clonotype. The chain combines TRBV6-5 with TRBJ2-7, with D unclear. The germline V gene has CDR1 MNHEY and CDR2 SVGAGI. Trimming shortened V by 2 bases and J by 2 bases, and 10 bases separated the two germline ends. The CDR3 is made up of 14 amino acids. The CDR3, as DNA: TGTGCCAGCAGTTACAACCAGCTAGCCTACGAGCAGTACTTC. It codes for CASSYNQLAYEQYF.

This clonotype was recorded many times. V and J are TRBV29-1 and TRBJ2-2; D not resolved. V gave up 1 base and J gave up 9 bases, with 6 bases separating them. The CDR3 length is 11 residues. Germline V lookup: CDR1 SQVTM, CDR2 ANQGSEA. CDR3 DNA: TGCAGCGTTGAAGCCCACCGGGAGCTGTTTTTT. This codes for CSVEAHRELFF.

This clonotype was counted ten times or more. The CDR3 sequence: CASSLSPSGANVLTF. DNA of the CDR3: TGTGCCAGCAGTTTATCCCCCTCTGGGGCCAACGTCCTGACTTTC. The chain is built from TRBV27 and TRBJ2-6; D is unclear. Germline values: CDR1 MNHEY, CDR2 SMNVEV (reference sequence). V was cut by 0 bases and J by 0 bases, with 3 bases left in between. This CDR3 contains 15 residues.

This clonotype was seen a handful of times. The chain links TRBV11-1 to TRBJ2-1; weak D call: TRBD1 (6 bases). The CDR3 sequence is 17 residues long. The germline V and J ends were trimmed by 3 bases and 0 bases, with 15 bases remaining between them. Germline loops: CDR1 SGHAT, CDR2 FQDESV (reference sequence). CDR3 sequence: CASSFIVGGSSYNEQFF. CDR3 DNA sequence: TGTGCCAGCAGCTTCATCGTTGGGGGCAGCTCCTACAATGAGCAGTTCTTC.

In its sample, this clonotype was seen a few times. The rearrangement uses TRBV19 and TRBJ1-4; D is uncertain. The V gene's germline CDR1 is LNHDA and CDR2 SQIVND (reference sequence). V lost 3 bases and J 8 bases, leaving 10 bases between the germline ends. The CDR3 covers 13 residues. DNA of the CDR3: TGTGCCAGTAGTATCGGCGGTCTCGAAAAACTGTTTTTT. It yields the protein CASSIGGLEKLFF.

This clonotype was seen many times. This rearrangement joins TRBV3-1 to TRBJ2-7; 7 positions match TRBD1. V dropped 0 bases and J dropped 3; count of bases not matched to a gene: 8. The CDR3 spans 16 residues. From germline, CDR1 is LGHDT and CDR2 YNNKEL (reference sequence). The CDR3 sequence is CASSQELDRIFYEQYF. The CDR3 nucleotides read TGTGCCAGCAGCCAAGAACTGGACAGGATTTTCTACGAGCAGTACTTC.

This clonotype has more than one count but fewer than ten. The chain has TRBV4-3 and TRBJ2-7; 7 positions match TRBD2. The V gene's germline CDR1 is LGHNA and CDR2 YSLEER. After removal of 1 base from V and 4 bases from J, the junction contained 10 bases not matched to a gene. The length of the CDR3 is 16 residues. In nucleotides, the CDR3 is TGCGCCAGCAGCCAAGGAATCGCAGGGAGGGTATACGAGCAGTACTTC. As protein: CASSQGIAGRVYEQYF.

This clonotype showed up just a few times. This chain uses TRBV4-2 with TRBJ1-2; unclear D gene. Germline CDR1 reads LGHNA; CDR2 reads YNFKEQ. This CDR3 is built from 8 residues. The V end lost 4 bases, the J end lost 13 bases, and 4 bases lay between the germline ends. CDR3 bases: TGTGCCAGCAGCCTTATCACCTTC. This translates into CASSLITF.

The rearrangement joins TRBV21-1 to TRBJ2-7; the D call TRBD2 from the table was never checked on the DNA. TRBV21-1 is given as a pseudogene. This CDR3 has 15 residues. CDR3 sequence: CASSPPGTSSYEQYF. DNA for the CDR3: TGTGCCAGCAGCCCACCCGGGACTAGTTCTTACGAGCAGTACTTC.

The chain couples TRBV14 to TRBJ2-7, with 7 bases matching TRBD1. Germline V CDR1 and CDR2: SGHDN, FVKESK. The V segment lost 5 bases and the J segment 0 bases; nucleotides outside the gene matches: 10. CDR3 length equals 16 residues. The CDR3 region is CASSLYRDSYSYEQYF. For the CDR3, the DNA is TGTGCCAGCAGCTTGTATCGGGACAGTTACTCCTACGAGCAGTACTTC. The whole variable domain, filled in from reference TRBV14 and TRBJ2-7, reads EAGVTQFPSHSVIEKGQTVTLRCDPISGHDNLYWYRRVMGKEIKFLLHFVKESKQDESGMPNNRFLAERTGGTYSTLKVQPAELEDSGVYFCASSLYRDSYSYEQYFGPGTRLTVT.

V gene TRBV25-1 combines with J gene TRBJ2-3; no firm D call. V was clipped by 8 bases and J by 9 bases, with 9 bases between them. From germline, CDR1 is MGHDK and CDR2 SYGVNS. The CDR3 contains 10 residues. The CDR3 nucleotides read TGTGCCAGCTCCGACGGCACGCAGTATTTT. Its protein is CASSDGTQYF.

The chain carries TRBV11-3 and TRBJ2-3, with a weak D call TRBD2 (6 bases). The CDR3 has 17 amino acids. Deletions cut 4 bases from V and 1 base from J, with 18 bases between. Germline V gives CDR1 SGHNT, CDR2 YENEEA. The CDR3 bases are TGTGCCAGCAGCTCCCCGGAGGGGCCCATGGGCACAGATACGCAGTATTTT. Translating gives CASSSPEGPMGTDTQYF.

This clonotype was recorded many times. The genes are TRBV7-7 and TRBJ2-1; no firm D call. Trimming left V 3 bases short and J 0 bases short, with 9 bases between. The length of the CDR3 is 15 residues. Germline V gene lookup returns CDR1 SSHAT and CDR2 FNYEAQ (reference sequence). CDR3 sequence reads: CASSFVFSSYNEQFF. CDR3 nucleotides: TGTGCCAGCAGCTTCGTTTTTAGCTCCTACAATGAGCAGTTCTTC.

The chain uses TRBV29-1 and TRBJ2-7; possibly TRBD2 for D (5 bases). V dropped 5 bases and J dropped 0 bases, with 8 bases sitting between them. Per germline, CDR1 SQVTM and CDR2 ANQGSEA. The CDR3 is made up of 12 amino acids. This CDR3 reads CSVWTDSYEQYF. CDR3 sequence (DNA): TGCAGCGTTTGGACTGACTCCTACGAGCAGTACTTC.

A remark on this clonotype: The junction departs from the called germline gene at one end, perhaps through a read error. This chain joins TRBV7-3 and TRBJ2-1; maybe TRBD2 (6 bases). The CDR3 spans 17 residues. Germline-derived CDR1 and CDR2 are SGHTA and FQGTGA. CDR3 bases: TGTGCCTGCAGGCCCACGGGACTCTCGAGCTCCTACAATGAGCAGTTCTTC. This sequence encodes CACRPTGLSSSYNEQFF. The full variable domain, its missing parts supplied by reference TRBV7-3 and TRBJ2-1, is GAGVSQTPSNKVTEKGKYVELRCDPISGHTALYWYRQSLGQGPEFLIYFQGTGAADDSGLPNDRFFAVRPEGSVSTLKIQRTERGDSAVYLCACRPTGLSSSYNEQFFGPGTRLTVL.

This clonotype was seen at least ten times. The rearrangement links TRBV12-3 or TRBV12-4 to TRBJ1-1; D remains unclear. The CDR3 length is 11 residues. The V end lost 6 bases, the J end lost 7 bases, and 9 bases lay between the germline ends. The CDR3, as DNA: TGTGCCAGCAGATACGGGGTTGAAGCTTTCTTT. As protein: CASRYGVEAFF.

This chain links TRBV20-1 with TRBJ2-5; D might be TRBD1 (5 bases). V dropped 4 bases and J dropped 0 bases, with 9 bases sitting between them. The germline CDR1 and CDR2 sequences are DFQATT and SNEGSKA (reference sequence). This CDR3 is 13 amino acids long. CDR3 bases: TGCAGTGCTACACAGGAGAACCAAGAGACCCAGTACTTC. It encodes CSATQENQETQYF.